The clone carrying this TCR beta chain was found many times. The template was RNA from unsorted bulk tissue. These data are taken from a study of tumor and adjacent non-tumor tissue in lung cancer. Background on the study: Patients comprised about a dozen adenocarcinoma, a couple of squamous cell carcinoma and 1 small cell lung cancer.

TCRbeta libraries were built with three rounds of nested PCR, modified from ARM-PCR. TCRdb re-analysed the multiplex PCR reads in MiXCR, keeping a single row per CDR3 protein. The sample holds around 70,000 distinct CDR3 sequences; roughly 60% are singletons and the top ten take around 20%. The CDR3 runs 16 residues. The germline V gene has CDR1 SQVTM and CDR2 ANQGSEA. Deletions cut 3 bases from V and 4 bases from J, with 19 bases between. V usage is TRBV29-1 and J usage is TRBJ2-1; maybe TRBD1 (5 bases). The sequence was collected from a man in his fifties with non-small cell lung cancer. Sequenced input: lung tumor tissue. CDR3 loop: CSVESQGSRNYNEQFF. The CDR3, as DNA: TGCAGCGTTGAGAGCCAGGGTAGCCGAAATTACAATGAGCAGTTCTTC.